The 21 T cell receptor beta chains listed next were all sequenced from one sample in a study of early T cells in non-severe SARS-CoV-2 infection. One entry per CDR3 protein, called by TCRdb with MiXCR from the 5' RACE reads. The profile shows 75,000 to 90,000 distinct CDR3 sequences, 14% to 15% of them singletons. What was sequenced was whole blood. All receptors come from an adult who was a healthcare worker with PCR-confirmed SARS-CoV-2 infection or an uninfected control (not recorded which).

This clonotype showed up just a few times. The gene calls are TRBV29-1 and TRBJ2-1, with no clear D. From germline, CDR1 is SQVTM and CDR2 ANQGSEA. CDR3 length equals 12 residues. The V and J ends lost 4 bases and 13 bases respectively, with 17 bases between them. For the CDR3, the DNA is TGCAGCGTTGCGCAGGAGTTTAGTGGCCAGTTCTTC. It translates to CSVAQEFSGQFF.

This clonotype was found many times. This chain connects TRBV7-2 to TRBJ1-1; D gene unclear. Trimming left V 0 bases short and J 11 bases short, with 13 bases between. The CDR3 runs 13 residues. From germline, CDR1 is SGHTA and CDR2 FQGNSA. CDR3: CASSLATSFSAFF. The CDR3 nucleotides read TGTGCCAGCAGCTTAGCGACCTCCTTTTCGGCTTTCTTT.

There are a few counts of this clonotype. This chain joins TRBV6-5 and TRBJ1-1; weak D call: TRBD1 (5 bases). V was cut by 6 bases and J by 8 bases, with 16 bases left in between. CDR3 length: 13 residues. The germline V gene encodes CDR1 MNHEY and CDR2 SVGAGI. As DNA, the CDR3 is TGTGCCAGCAGGGGACCGGGACCGAAAGAAGCTTTCTTT. This codes for CASRGPGPKEAFF.

V gene TRBV4-1 combines with J gene TRBJ1-6; TRBD1 matches at 8 bases. V shed 1 base, J shed 10 bases, and the junction held 12 bases outside the gene matches. This CDR3 region has 17 residues. Looked up from germline, CDR1 is MGHRA and CDR2 is YSYEKL. CDR3 bases: TGCGCCAGCAGCCAAGTGGACAGGGAATCTCGGCGCTCACCCCTCCACTTT. Its translation: CASSQVDRESRRSPLHF.

This clonotype occurred a few times. The V gene is TRBV28, the J gene TRBJ2-7; 8 bases align to TRBD1. V gave up 6 bases and J gave up 4 bases; unmatched junction bases: 5. The CDR3 loop spans 13 amino acids. Germline CDR1 and CDR2: MDHEN and SYDVKM. CDR3 coding DNA: TGTGCCAGCAGAACAGGGGGTATGTACGAGCAGTACTTC. As protein: CASRTGGMYEQYF.

This chain links TRBV14 with TRBJ1-6; D is unclear. Trimming removed 3 bases from V and 3 bases from J, with 9 bases in between. Germline lookup yields CDR1 SGHDN and CDR2 FVKESK. The CDR3 extends over 15 amino acids. CDR3 region: CASSHLGRYNSPLHF. The DNA for the CDR3 is TGTGCCAGCAGCCATTTAGGGCGCTATAATTCACCCCTCCACTTT.

The chain uses TRBV7-2 and TRBJ2-7; a possible D gene is TRBD2 (6 bases). The CDR3 runs to 15 residues. V was trimmed by 1 base and J by 6 bases, leaving 16 bases between them. Germline loops: CDR1 SGHTA, CDR2 FQGNSA. The CDR3 DNA sequence: TGTGCCAGCAGCTTAGTTGGTTATGGAGGGCGCGAGCAGTACTTC. Amino acids: CASSLVGYGGREQYF.

This clonotype was observed a handful of times. The rearrangement joins TRBV6-6 to TRBJ1-5; 7 positions match TRBD1. CDR1 and CDR2 (germline): MNHNY, SVGAGI (reference sequence). V dropped 6 bases and J dropped 1; count of bases not matched to a gene: 3. This CDR3 region has 14 residues. The DNA for the CDR3 is TGTGCCAGCAGCTACAGGGGAAGCAATCAGCCCCAGCATTTT. It specifies CASSYRGSNQPQHF.

This clonotype was detected many times. The chain carries TRBV20-1 and TRBJ2-1, with 10 bases fitting TRBD2. Per the germline V gene, CDR1 is DFQATT and CDR2 is SNEGSKA (reference sequence). With V trimmed by 6 bases and J by 2 bases, 4 bases remained unmatched. This CDR3 is 14 amino acids long. The CDR3 region has the DNA TGCAGTGCCTTCACTAGCGGGGCCTACAATGAGCAGTTCTTC. It yields the protein CSAFTSGAYNEQFF.

This clonotype was recorded a few times. The rearrangement joins TRBV9 to TRBJ2-5; perhaps TRBD2 as D (5 bases). There are 13 residues in the CDR3. Trimming removed 1 base at V and 4 bases at J, with 8 bases between. CDR1 SGDLS and CDR2 YYNGEE come from the germline V gene. The CDR3 coding sequence is TGTGCCAGCAGCGTATGGGCGGGAGAGACCCAGTACTTC. As protein: CASSVWAGETQYF.

This clonotype was counted many times. The rearrangement joins TRBV6-5 to TRBJ1-1; D unclear. V shed 2 bases and J shed 7 bases, with 14 bases lying between them. Germline-derived CDR1 and CDR2 are MNHEY and SVGAGI. The CDR3 runs to 14 residues. CDR3: CASSYLTRAGEAFF. CDR3 sequence (DNA): TGTGCCAGCAGTTACCTCACCAGAGCCGGTGAAGCTTTCTTT.

This clonotype was seen at least ten times. The gene calls are TRBV15 and TRBJ1-2, with no clear D. This CDR3 spans 16 amino acids. The germline V and J ends were trimmed by 0 bases and 0 bases, with 11 bases remaining between them. Looked up from germline, CDR1 is LNHNV and CDR2 is YYDKDF (reference sequence). CDR3 sequence: CATSRDRRGANYGYTF. CDR3 DNA sequence: TGTGCCACCAGCAGAGATAGACGGGGAGCTAACTATGGCTACACCTTC.

This clonotype was counted between two and nine times. The chain has TRBV5-1 and TRBJ2-1; TRBD1 agrees at 8 bases. V shed 4 bases, J shed 2 bases, and the junction held 11 bases outside the gene matches. The CDR3 loop spans 17 amino acids. Per the germline V gene, CDR1 is SGHRS and CDR2 is YFSETQ. CDR3 in amino acids: CASSPTQGALPYNEQFF. The CDR3 bases are TGCGCCAGCAGCCCGACCCAGGGGGCTCTTCCCTACAATGAGCAGTTCTTC.

This clonotype was detected only a few times. The J gene is TRBJ1-3, the V gene TRBV7-2; D call uncertain. V was pared by 2 bases and J by 0 bases, with 11 bases between. The CDR3 has 16 amino acids. Germline CDR1 reads SGHTA; CDR2 reads FQGNSA. CDR3 bases: TGTGCCAGCAGCTTATCGATGCCTTCCTCTGGAAACACCATATATTTT. Encoded protein: CASSLSMPSSGNTIYF.

V and J are TRBV9 and TRBJ2-1, with a tentative D call TRBD1 (6 bases). V was pared by 0 bases and J by 9 bases, with 10 bases between. Germline V gene sequence: CDR1 SGDLS, CDR2 YYNGEE. The CDR3 length is 13 residues. CDR3 nucleotide sequence: TGTGCCAGCAGCGTAGCAGGGGCTGGTGAGCAGTTCTTC. Protein: CASSVAGAGEQFF. Full variable domain (rest looked up from reference TRBV9 and TRBJ2-1): DSGVTQTPKHLITATGQRVTLRCSPRSGDLSVYWYQQSLDQGLQFLIQYYNGEERAKGNILERFSAQQFPDLHSELNLSSLELGDSALYFCASSVAGAGEQFFGPGTRLTVL.

This clonotype was observed a handful of times. The chain is built from TRBV5-1 and TRBJ2-1; D may be TRBD2 (6 bases). The V end lost 4 bases, the J end lost 1 base, and 15 bases lay between the germline ends. CDR1 is SGHRS and CDR2 is YFSETQ in the germline V gene. The CDR3 covers 16 residues. DNA of the CDR3: TGCGCCAGCAGCCCCCTTAGCGGCATATCCTACAATGAGCAGTTCTTC. As protein: CASSPLSGISYNEQFF.

This clonotype occurred a few times. The rearrangement links TRBV7-9 to TRBJ2-2, with D perhaps being TRBD1 or TRBD2 (5 bases each). V was pared by 10 bases and J by 4 bases, with 16 bases between. Germline V CDR1 and CDR2: SEHNR, FQNEAQ (reference sequence). The CDR3 is 14 residues long. The CDR3 DNA follows: TGTGCCATTCCCCAGGGTAGCGCCACCGGGGAGCTGTTTTTT. Translating it yields CAIPQGSATGELFF.

Many counts were recorded for this clonotype. This chain links TRBV28 with TRBJ2-7; no reliable D call. CDR1 and CDR2 from the germline V gene are MDHEN and SYDVKM. Trimming stripped 5 bases from V and 7 bases from J, with 9 bases between. CDR3 size: 11 residues. This chain's CDR3 is CASSATGEQYF. The CDR3 DNA is TGTGCCAGCAGTGCGACCGGTGAGCAGTACTTC.

This clonotype has more than one count but fewer than ten. This sequence joins TRBV20-1 and TRBJ2-1; D is unresolved. The CDR3 loop spans 11 amino acids. CDR1 is DFQATT, CDR2 SNEGSKA, per germline (reference sequence). Trimming took off 5 bases at V and 8 bases at J, with 10 bases between the two ends. The CDR3 sequence is CSASKTYEQFF. DNA of the CDR3: TGCAGTGCTTCTAAAACTTATGAGCAGTTCTTC.

This clonotype was seen a few times. The genes are TRBV2 and TRBJ1-4; a possible D gene is TRBD1 (5 bases). From germline, CDR1 is SNHLY and CDR2 FYNNEI. The CDR3 covers 13 residues. V shed 1 base and J shed 14 bases, with 14 bases lying between them. This CDR3 reads CASSEVLGGDLFF. For the CDR3, the DNA is TGTGCCAGCAGTGAAGTGCTAGGAGGGGACCTGTTTTTT.

The chain carries TRBV5-4 and TRBJ2-1; 7 positions match TRBD2. Germline CDR1 and CDR2: SGHNT and YYREEE (reference sequence). J was trimmed by 6 bases and V by 4 bases; bases with no gene match: 10. The CDR3 runs 15 residues. CDR3 residues: CASSDRTRALNEQFF. CDR3 sequence (DNA): TGTGCCAGCAGCGATCGGACTAGGGCTCTCAATGAGCAGTTCTTC.